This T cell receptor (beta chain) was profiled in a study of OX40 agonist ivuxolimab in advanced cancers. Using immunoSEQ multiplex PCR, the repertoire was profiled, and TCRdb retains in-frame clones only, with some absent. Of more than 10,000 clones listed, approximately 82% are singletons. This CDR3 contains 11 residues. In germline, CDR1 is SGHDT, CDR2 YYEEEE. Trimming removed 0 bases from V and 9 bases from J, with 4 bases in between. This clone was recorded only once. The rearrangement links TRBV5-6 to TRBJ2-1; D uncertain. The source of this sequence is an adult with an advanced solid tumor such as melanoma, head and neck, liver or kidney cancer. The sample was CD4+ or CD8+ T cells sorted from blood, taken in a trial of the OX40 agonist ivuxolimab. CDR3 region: CASSLGGEQFF. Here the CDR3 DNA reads TGTGCCAGCAGCTTGGGTGGTGAGCAGTTCTTC. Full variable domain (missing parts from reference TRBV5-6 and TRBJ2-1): DAGVTQSPTHLIKTRGQQVTLRCSPKSGHDTVSWYQQALGQGPQFIFQYYEEEERQRGNFPDRFSGHQFPNYSSELNVNALLLGDSALYLCASSLGGEQFFGPGTRLTVL.